This TCR beta chain is from a study of blood T cell repertoires in COVID-19. Whole-study context: The United States, Italy and Spain provided the acute and convalescent COVID-19 samples. The cDNA or gDNA used as material had been derived from T cells, B-cell-depleted T cells, or PBMCs.

Grouping used clinical history reported by participants in a survey and questionnaire. This clone has only one observation. The germline V and J ends were trimmed by 0 bases and 0 bases, with 11 bases remaining between them. The CDR3 sequence is 16 residues long. The V gene's germline CDR1 is SEHNR and CDR2 FQNEAQ (reference sequence). Original methodology: Scientists estimated how many nucleated cells there were by amplifying reference gene primers. Sequenced by immunoSEQ multiplex PCR; TCRdb stores in-frame clones only, minus some. The V and J calls and clone size were taken over from that table, and D and trimming were inferred from the DNA. The sample records some 200,000 clones, around 86% being singletons.

The receptor's source is a woman aged 40-49 years with acute COVID-19. Sequenced input: PBMCs or T cells enriched from blood (not recorded which). The rearrangement uses TRBV7-9 and TRBJ1-2; D might be TRBD1 (5 bases). The CDR3 DNA follows: TGTGCCAGCAGCTTAGCGCTGGGACTAGCTAACTATGGCTACACCTTC. This translates into CASSLALGLANYGYTF. The full variable domain, with the rest looked up from reference TRBV7-9 and TRBJ1-2, is DTGVSQNPRHKITKRGQNVTFRCDPISEHNRLYWYRQTLGQGPEFLTYFQNEAQLEKSRLLSDRFSAERPKGSFSTLEIQRTEQGDSAMYLCASSLALGLANYGYTFGSGTRLTVV.